This passage covers 10 T cell receptor beta chains from one sample sequenced in a study of control samples from healthy donors and cancer patients. Assay: immunoSEQ multiplex PCR; the TCRdb copy retains only in-frame clones and omits some. Of a few hundred thousand clones listed, approximately 90% are singletons. Sequencing input: PBMCs. All receptors derive from a man aged 35-49 years with head and neck cancer.

The rearrangement links TRBV7-3 to TRBJ2-3; D might be TRBD1 (6 bases). The V and J ends lost 4 bases and 3 bases respectively, with 14 bases between them. CDR3 size: 15 residues. Looked up from germline, CDR1 is SGHTA and CDR2 is FQGTGA. CDR3: CASSYQGFETDTQYF. The CDR3 nucleotides are TGTGCCAGCAGCTACCAGGGGTTCGAGACAGATACGCAGTATTTT.

This chain uses TRBV18 with TRBJ1-5; D might be TRBD1 (5 bases). V was cut by 3 bases and J by 3 bases, with 15 bases left in between. Germline V gives CDR1 KGHSH, CDR2 LQKENI. The CDR3 loop spans 16 amino acids. This CDR3 reads CASSPGRQGLNQPQHF. The CDR3 DNA reads as TGTGCCAGCTCACCGGGCAGGCAGGGACTCAATCAGCCCCAGCATTTT.

The V call is TRBV19, the J call TRBJ2-7; 8 positions agree with TRBD1. The CDR3 is 14 residues long. The trim removed 7 bases at V and 6 bases at J, leaving 11 bases unmatched. The germline CDR1 and CDR2 sequences are LNHDA and SQIVND (reference sequence). DNA of the CDR3: TGTGCCAGTATGGAGCAGGGGGCTGCCTCCGAGCAGTACTTC. It translates to CASMEQGAASEQYF.

This sequence joins TRBV12-3 or TRBV12-4 and TRBJ1-2, with 8 positions matching TRBD1. The junction had 2 bases not matched to a gene; V was cut back by 4 bases and J by 4 bases. The CDR3 runs 13 residues. The CDR3 nucleotides read TGTGCCAGCAGTTCGACAGGGGCCTATGGCTACACCTTC. Its translation is CASSSTGAYGYTF.

V usage is TRBV10-3 and J usage is TRBJ2-2; a possible D gene is TRBD2 (6 bases). The germline V gene encodes CDR1 ENHRY and CDR2 SYGVKD. This CDR3 is built from 13 residues. The ends were cut back, 11 bases at V and 0 bases at J, with 10 bases in the middle. CDR3 nucleotides: TGTGCCGTCCTAGCGCCGAACACCGGGGAGCTGTTTTTT. It is translated as CAVLAPNTGELFF.

The chain recombines TRBV5-1 with TRBJ1-1; possibly TRBD1 for D (5 bases). The germline gives CDR1 SGHRS, CDR2 YFSETQ. V lost 5 bases and J 3 bases, leaving 8 bases between the germline ends. This CDR3 has 12 residues. The CDR3 is CASRRDYTEAFF. The CDR3 DNA is TGCGCCAGCAGGCGGGACTACACTGAAGCTTTCTTT.

The V call is TRBV30, the J call TRBJ2-6; possible D gene TRBD1, 5 bases. V gave up 2 bases and J gave up 1 base, with 12 bases separating them. This CDR3 comprises 16 residues. The germline gives CDR1 GTSNPN, CDR2 SVGIG (reference sequence). CDR3 nucleotides: TGTGCCTGGAGTTTTGGACACCGGTCTGGGGCCAACGTCCTGACTTTC. Translation: CAWSFGHRSGANVLTF.

The chain links TRBV4-1 to TRBJ2-2; TRBD2 aligns across 12 bases. CDR1 and CDR2 from the germline V gene are MGHRA and YSYEKL. V lost 1 base, J lost 8 bases, and 11 bases stayed unmatched. This CDR3 has 18 residues. The CDR3 spells CASSQVLRLAGGTGELFF. CDR3 in DNA: TGCGCCAGCAGCCAAGTGTTGCGGCTAGCGGGGGGGACTGGGGAGCTGTTTTTT.

V and J are TRBV6-5 and TRBJ1-5; weak D call: TRBD1 (5 bases). The CDR3 is 15 amino acids. The V gene's germline CDR1 is MNHEY and CDR2 SVGAGI. V was clipped by 7 bases and J by 0 bases, with 13 bases between them. The CDR3 is CASKKDTDSNQPQHF. The CDR3 nucleotides read TGTGCCAGCAAAAAGGACACCGATAGCAATCAGCCCCAGCATTTT.

This clone was seen only a few times. In the same sample, other DNA sequences code for this CDR3. The genes are TRBV5-1 and TRBJ2-5; no clear D. This CDR3 comprises 13 residues. In germline, CDR1 is SGHRS, CDR2 YFSETQ. V shed 0 bases and J shed 2 bases, with 5 bases lying between them. This CDR3 reads CASSLGQQETQYF. For the CDR3, the DNA is TGCGCCAGCAGCTTGGGGCAGCAAGAGACCCAGTACTTC.